A selection of T cell receptor beta chains follows, all from one sample in a study of control samples from healthy donors and cancer patients. Using immunoSEQ multiplex PCR, the repertoire was profiled, and TCRdb retains in-frame clones only, with some absent. The data hold roughly 49,000 clones, with more than 70% observed a single time. Sequencing used PBMCs. These receptors originate from a middle-aged man with head and neck cancer. CDR3s include the opening cysteine and the closing phenylalanine or tryptophan. Each record gives: D gene, V gene, clone size, J gene, CDR3 protein, CDR3 DNA. D genes are given only for firm matches. A row's size may be missing; if present it is once, few, many or a size class.

>TRBD2|TRBV3-1/TRBV3-2|-|TRBJ2-5
CASEALAGEETQYF
TGTGCCAGCGAGGCACTAGCGGGAGAAGAGACCCAGTACTTC
>TRBD2|TRBV5-4|-|TRBJ2-7
CASSSGLVGYEQYF
TGTGCCAGCAGCTCGGGACTAGTTGGCTACGAGCAGTACTTC
>-|TRBV7-9|few|TRBJ1-1
CASSLPGTEAFF
TGTGCCAGCAGCTTACCCGGTACTGAAGCTTTCTTT
>-|TRBV30|once|TRBJ2-3
CAWSDSSTDTQYF
TGTGCCTGGAGTGACAGCAGCACAGATACGCAGTATTTT
>TRBD2|TRBV2|-|TRBJ2-3
CASTYGLAGSADTQYF
TGTGCCAGCACCTATGGACTAGCGGGAAGTGCAGATACGCAGTATTTT
>-|TRBV5-4|-|TRBJ1-2
CASSLWSINGYTF
TGTGCCAGCAGCTTGTGGTCTATCAATGGCTACACCTTC
>-|TRBV10-3|once|TRBJ2-7
CAISKSGVGGIEQYF
TGTGCCATCAGTAAAAGTGGTGTGGGGGGTATCGAGCAGTACTTC
>-|TRBV27|-|TRBJ1-6
CASSPDPPATRYYNSPLHF
TGTGCCAGCAGTCCAGACCCCCCCGCCACACGGTACTATAATTCACCCCTCCACTTT
>-|TRBV7-3|-|TRBJ2-5
CASSPTNRGETQYF
TGTGCCAGCAGCCCCACAAACCGGGGAGAGACCCAGTACTTC
>-|TRBV7-9|-|TRBJ2-7
CASSPPFRVGLYEQYF
TGTGCCAGCAGCCCACCGTTCAGGGTCGGCCTCTACGAGCAGTACTTC
>-|TRBV6-6|-|TRBJ2-6
CASSPTFWWGLRSSGANVLTF
TGTGCCAGCAGTCCTACCTTTTGGTGGGGACTGAGGAGCTCTGGGGCCAACGTCCTGACTTTC
>TRBD1|TRBV2|-|TRBJ2-1
CASSGGTGGYNEQFF
TGTGCCAGCAGTGGGGGGACAGGGGGCTACAATGAGCAGTTCTTC
>TRBD2|TRBV18|-|TRBJ2-5
CASQGLAGRQETQYF
TGTGCCAGCCAGGGACTAGCGGGAAGACAAGAGACCCAGTACTTC
>TRBD1|TRBV27|-|TRBJ2-6
CASTSQGTGGSGANVLTF
TGTGCCAGCACCTCTCAAGGGACAGGGGGCTCTGGGGCCAACGTCCTGACTTTC
>-|TRBV19|-|TRBJ2-4
CASSMGGGFDIQYF
TGTGCCAGTAGTATGGGGGGCGGATTTGACATTCAGTACTTC
>-|TRBV6-2/TRBV6-3|-|TRBJ2-7
CASSLSTGQYF
TGTGCCAGCAGTTTAAGTACGGGACAGTACTTC
>-|TRBV10-3|-|TRBJ1-1
CAISEPGSAGPPAFF
TGTGCCATCAGTGAGCCTGGATCGGCCGGGCCTCCGGCTTTCTTT
>TRBD1|TRBV11-2|once|TRBJ1-2
CASSLWTGNYGYTF
TGTGCCAGCAGCCTCTGGACAGGGAACTATGGCTACACCTTC
>TRBD1|TRBV18|few|TRBJ2-5
CASSLGQADQETQYF
TGTGCCAGCTCACTGGGACAGGCGGATCAAGAGACCCAGTACTTC
>TRBD1|TRBV5-6|-|TRBJ2-7
CATTTGGNYEQYF
TGTGCCACCACGACAGGGGGGAATTACGAGCAGTACTTC
>-|TRBV19|-|TRBJ1-1
CASSMSRNTEAFF
TGTGCCAGTAGTATGAGCAGGAACACTGAAGCTTTCTTT
>TRBD1|TRBV24-1|-|TRBJ2-5
CATSDWKGAEETQYF
TGTGCCACCAGTGATTGGAAGGGGGCTGAAGAGACCCAGTACTTC
>-|TRBV4-2|-|TRBJ2-2
CASSQVSASGELFF
TGTGCCAGCAGCCAAGTCAGTGCAAGCGGGGAGCTGTTTTTT
>TRBD2|TRBV19|-|TRBJ2-3
CASSPGLRDTQYF
TGTGCCAGTAGTCCGGGACTACGAGATACGCAGTATTTT
>-|TRBV6-5|-|TRBJ1-1
CASIVPKTANTEAFF
TGTGCCAGCATCGTGCCGAAGACGGCGAACACTGAAGCTTTCTTT
>-|TRBV19|once|TRBJ1-5
CASSRHGGPQHF
TGTGCCAGTAGCCGCCATGGGGGGCCCCAGCATTTT
>-|TRBV6-5|-|TRBJ1-6
CASSYGRTVSAPLHF
TGTGCCAGCAGTTACGGACGGACAGTATCTGCACCCCTCCACTTT
>TRBD2|TRBV20-1|-|TRBJ2-3
CSASAGTSRTDTQYF
TGCAGTGCTAGTGCTGGGACTAGCCGCACAGATACGCAGTATTTT
>TRBD1|TRBV9|-|TRBJ2-5
CASSEGTGETQYF
TGTGCCAGCAGCGAGGGGACAGGGGAGACCCAGTACTTC
>TRBD1|TRBV6-5|-|TRBJ1-6
CASSVTGGRNSPLHF
TGTGCCAGCAGCGTTACAGGGGGCCGGAATTCACCCCTCCACTTT
>-|TRBV4-1|-|TRBJ2-7
CASSQRGEPYEQYF
TGCGCCAGCAGCCAAAGGGGGGAGCCCTACGAGCAGTACTTC
>TRBD1|TRBV6-2/TRBV6-3|few|TRBJ2-5
CASSYTRQGPETQYF
TGTGCCAGCAGTTACACCCGACAGGGACCTGAGACCCAGTACTTC
>-|TRBV11-2|-|TRBJ2-1
CASSSNSPRRRNEQFF
TGTGCCAGCAGCTCTAACTCCCCCCGAAGGAGGAATGAGCAGTTCTTC
>-|TRBV18|-|TRBJ2-7
CASSPRGSRTINEQYF
TGTGCCAGCTCACCTAGGGGTTCCAGGACGATCAACGAGCAGTACTTC
>-|TRBV28|-|TRBJ1-3
CASSKVDSGNTIYF
TGTGCCAGCAGTAAGGTGGACTCTGGAAACACCATATATTTT
>-|TRBV11-2|-|TRBJ2-5
CASSLDLAASETQYF
TGTGCCAGCAGCCTCGACCTAGCAGCGAGTGAGACCCAGTACTTC
>TRBD2|TRBV2|-|TRBJ2-3
CASSGWASGGTSTDTQYF
TGTGCCAGCAGTGGGTGGGCTAGCGGGGGGACTAGCACAGATACGCAGTATTTT
>-|TRBV7-9|-|TRBJ2-7
CASSLPPTSPPTYEQYF
TGTGCCAGCAGCTTGCCCCCTACTAGTCCTCCCACCTACGAGCAGTACTTC
>-|TRBV6-5|-|TRBJ1-5
CASSQGKINQPQHF
TGTGCCAGCAGCCAGGGGAAGATCAATCAGCCCCAGCATTTT
>TRBD1|TRBV19|few|TRBJ1-2
CASSLDRETYGYTF
TGTGCCAGTAGCTTGGACAGGGAGACCTATGGCTACACCTTC
>-|TRBV11-2|-|TRBJ2-5
CASREGGGETQYF
TGTGCCAGCAGAGAGGGGGGAGGTGAGACCCAGTACTTC